A selection of T cell receptor beta chains follows, all from one sample in a study of T cells after yellow fever vaccination. In TCRdb, the 5' RACE reads were re-called with MiXCR into one record per CDR3 protein. The sample shows hundreds of thousands of distinct CDR3 sequences, roughly 8.6% of them seen only once. The sequenced sample was PBMCs, obtained more than 40 days after the first yellow fever vaccination. These receptors were collected from a man younger than 35 who received the YFV17D yellow fever vaccine. Both conserved end residues are part of each CDR3. Each record gives: D gene, V gene, J gene, clone size, CDR3 protein, CDR3 DNA. A D gene is named only where the DNA matches it firmly. Expanded clones are given a class, and other clones once, few, many or no size at all.

d_gene: TRBD2
v_gene: TRBV5-4
j_gene: TRBJ2-1
abundance: -
CDR3aa: CASSFLAGEREQFF
CDR3nt: TGTGCCAGCAGCTTTCTAGCGGGGGAAAGAGAGCAGTTCTTC

d_gene: TRBD1
v_gene: TRBV7-2
j_gene: TRBJ2-5
abundance: -
CDR3aa: CASSFQGDGTQYF
CDR3nt: TGTGCCAGCAGCTTCCAGGGGGATGGGACCCAGTACTTC

d_gene: -
v_gene: TRBV11-2
j_gene: TRBJ1-2
abundance: -
CDR3aa: CASSFLGGAGYGYTF
CDR3nt: TGTGCCAGCAGCTTCCTTGGGGGCGCAGGCTATGGCTACACCTTC

d_gene: -
v_gene: TRBV29-1
j_gene: TRBJ2-5
abundance: -
CDR3aa: CSVVGGLGETQYF
CDR3nt: TGCAGCGTTGTGGGGGGGCTCGGTGAGACCCAGTACTTC

d_gene: TRBD1
v_gene: TRBV20-1
j_gene: TRBJ1-1
abundance: few
CDR3aa: CSARLTGTNTEAFF
CDR3nt: TGCAGTGCTAGATTGACAGGGACCAACACTGAAGCTTTCTTT

d_gene: -
v_gene: TRBV7-6
j_gene: TRBJ1-5
abundance: few
CDR3aa: CASSLASGGHQPQHF
CDR3nt: TGTGCCAGCAGCTTAGCGAGTGGGGGGCATCAGCCCCAGCATTTT

d_gene: -
v_gene: TRBV6-6
j_gene: TRBJ2-4
abundance: -
CDR3aa: CASVADSIQYF
CDR3nt: TGTGCCAGCGTCGCGGATAGCATTCAGTACTTC

d_gene: -
v_gene: TRBV14
j_gene: TRBJ2-1
abundance: few
CDR3aa: CASSPRVRDEQFF
CDR3nt: TGTGCCAGCAGCCCCCGCGTCCGGGATGAGCAGTTCTTC

d_gene: -
v_gene: TRBV6-4
j_gene: TRBJ2-3
abundance: -
CDR3aa: CASSDGGARTQYF
CDR3nt: TGTGCCAGCAGTGACGGGGGGGCGCGTACGCAGTATTTT

d_gene: -
v_gene: TRBV5-1
j_gene: TRBJ2-1
abundance: many
CDR3aa: CASSPGTENEQFF
CDR3nt: TGCGCCAGCAGCCCAGGGACGGAAAATGAGCAGTTCTTC

d_gene: TRBD1
v_gene: TRBV6-1
j_gene: TRBJ1-1
abundance: few
CDR3aa: CASSSRDRRKSTEAFF
CDR3nt: TGTGCCAGCAGCTCGAGGGACAGGAGAAAGAGCACTGAAGCTTTCTTT

d_gene: -
v_gene: TRBV4-3
j_gene: TRBJ1-1
abundance: -
CDR3aa: CASSQDGDTEAFF
CDR3nt: TGCGCCAGCAGCCAAGACGGGGACACTGAAGCTTTCTTT